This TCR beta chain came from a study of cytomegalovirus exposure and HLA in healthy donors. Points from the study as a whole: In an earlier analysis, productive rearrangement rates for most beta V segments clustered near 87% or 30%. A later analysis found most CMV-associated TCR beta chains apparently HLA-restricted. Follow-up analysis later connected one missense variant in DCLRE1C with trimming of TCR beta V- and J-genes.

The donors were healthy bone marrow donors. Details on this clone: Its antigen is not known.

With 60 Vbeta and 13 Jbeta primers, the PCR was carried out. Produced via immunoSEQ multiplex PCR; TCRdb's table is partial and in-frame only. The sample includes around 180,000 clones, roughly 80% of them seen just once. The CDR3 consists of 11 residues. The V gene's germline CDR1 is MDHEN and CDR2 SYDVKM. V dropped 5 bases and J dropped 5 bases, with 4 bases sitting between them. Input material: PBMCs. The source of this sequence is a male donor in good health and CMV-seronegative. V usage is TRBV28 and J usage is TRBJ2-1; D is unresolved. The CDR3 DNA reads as TGTGCCAGCAGTCTTGACAATGAGCAGTTCTTC. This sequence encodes CASSLDNEQFF.